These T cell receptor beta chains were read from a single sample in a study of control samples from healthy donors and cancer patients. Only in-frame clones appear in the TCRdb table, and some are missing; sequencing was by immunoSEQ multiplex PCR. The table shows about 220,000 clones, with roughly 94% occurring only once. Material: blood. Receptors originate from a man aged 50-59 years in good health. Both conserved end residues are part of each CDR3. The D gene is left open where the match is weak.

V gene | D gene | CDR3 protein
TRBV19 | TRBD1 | CASSIGTGNEKLFF
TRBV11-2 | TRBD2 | CASSPNSGGDNEQFF
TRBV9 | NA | CASSATISGEQYF
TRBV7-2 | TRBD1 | CASSLGTGATGELFF
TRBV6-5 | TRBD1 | CASSYGTGSPSYGYTF
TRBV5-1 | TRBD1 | CASSLDLQGAGEQYF
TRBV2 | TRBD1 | CASSDHRGNTEAFF
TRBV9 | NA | CASSVVAGSYNEQFF
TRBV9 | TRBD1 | CASRPGGLVNTEAFF
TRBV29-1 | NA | CSVRAGNYNQPQHF
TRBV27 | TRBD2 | CASSLAGELSYNEQFF
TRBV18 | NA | CASSPGPSPDNYGYTF
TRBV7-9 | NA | CASSLSARGGQETQYF
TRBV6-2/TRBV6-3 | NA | CASSYGRSSYEQYF
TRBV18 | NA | CASSPQGVANEKLFF
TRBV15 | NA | CATSREVLALYEQYF
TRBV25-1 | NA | CASTEGGGYNEQFF
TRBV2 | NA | CASVRDLEETQYF
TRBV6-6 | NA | CASTHYDQPQHF
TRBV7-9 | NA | CASSLVADAYEQYF
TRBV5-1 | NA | CASSLAGADTEAFF
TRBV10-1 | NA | CASSEPVAGGSYNSPLHF
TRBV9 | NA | CASSAGTDVNTEAFF
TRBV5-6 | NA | CASSLDPLGNYNEQFF
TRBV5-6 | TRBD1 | CASSLGRDRVNTEAFF
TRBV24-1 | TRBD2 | CATSSGSGGFQETQYF
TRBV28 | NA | CASSSQGTNSYEQYF
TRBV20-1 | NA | CSASAENVGQPQHF
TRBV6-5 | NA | CASSLGVNGNQPQHF
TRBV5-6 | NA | CASSNLWSYTF
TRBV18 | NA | CASSDNIGGDTEAFF
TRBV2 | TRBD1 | CASSSGTGGAEAFF
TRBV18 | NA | CASSPSAGANVLTF
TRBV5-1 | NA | CASSLEVDYNEQFF
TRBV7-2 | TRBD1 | CASSRTGPTLREQYF
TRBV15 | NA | CATSRDGSSGNTIYF
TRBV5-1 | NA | CASSSADSAKRYF
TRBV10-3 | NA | CAISERGEKLFF
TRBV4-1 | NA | CASSQESGAYYGYTF
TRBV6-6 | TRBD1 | CAATGQIYGYTF
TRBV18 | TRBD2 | CASSPQREGTGELFF
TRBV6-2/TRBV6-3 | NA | CASSLDGSKAFYEQYF
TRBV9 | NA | CASSVWTGRGTTDTQYF
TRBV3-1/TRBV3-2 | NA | CASSQDLLMFSGNTIYF
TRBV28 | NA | CASSLMAGGSYNSPLHF
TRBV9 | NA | CASSPPGTSVEQYF
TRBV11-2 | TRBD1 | CASSLRGQGARYEQFF
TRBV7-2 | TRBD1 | CASSFYRTGGVSGYTF
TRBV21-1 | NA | CASSDTQGSEAFF
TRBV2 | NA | CASMLDRAYEQYF
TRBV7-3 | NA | CASSFGGVNSPLHF
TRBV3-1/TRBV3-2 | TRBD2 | CASSRAGSSYNEQFF
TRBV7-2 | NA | CASSLGPLSSGNTIYF
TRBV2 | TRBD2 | CASTLTGGPPAGELFF
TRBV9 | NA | CASSVGPGIGTEAFF
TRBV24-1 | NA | CATSNPGAETQYF
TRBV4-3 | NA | CASSHLIDEVEFF
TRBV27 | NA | CASSPDYSTVGYNEKLFF
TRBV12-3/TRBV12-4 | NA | CASSFGTNYGYTF
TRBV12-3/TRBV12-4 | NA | CASSLWANEKLFF